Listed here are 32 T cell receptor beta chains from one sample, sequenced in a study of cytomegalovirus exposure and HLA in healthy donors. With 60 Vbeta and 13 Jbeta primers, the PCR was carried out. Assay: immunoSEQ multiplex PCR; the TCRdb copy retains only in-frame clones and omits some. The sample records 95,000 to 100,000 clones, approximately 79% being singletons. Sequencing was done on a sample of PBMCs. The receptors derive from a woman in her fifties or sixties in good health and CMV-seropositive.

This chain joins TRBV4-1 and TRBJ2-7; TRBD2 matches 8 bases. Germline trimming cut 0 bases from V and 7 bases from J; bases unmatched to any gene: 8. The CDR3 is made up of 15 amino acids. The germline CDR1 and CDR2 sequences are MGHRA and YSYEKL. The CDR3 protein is CASSQDTASGREQYF. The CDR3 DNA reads TGCGCCAGCAGCCAAGATACGGCTAGCGGGCGAGAGCAGTACTTC.

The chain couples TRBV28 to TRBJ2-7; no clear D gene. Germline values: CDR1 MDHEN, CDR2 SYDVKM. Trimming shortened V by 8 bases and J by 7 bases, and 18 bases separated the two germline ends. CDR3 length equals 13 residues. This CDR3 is CASSPARGREQYF. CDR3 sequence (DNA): TGTGCCAGCTCCCCCGCGAGAGGAAGGGAGCAGTACTTC.

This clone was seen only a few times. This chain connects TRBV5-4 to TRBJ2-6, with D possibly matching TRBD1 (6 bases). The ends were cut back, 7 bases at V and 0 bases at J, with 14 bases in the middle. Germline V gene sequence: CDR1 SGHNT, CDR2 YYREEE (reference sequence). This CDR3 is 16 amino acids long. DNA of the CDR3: TGTGCCAGCCAAGTAGGGGGAAGCTCTGGGGCCAACGTCCTGACTTTC. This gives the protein CASQVGGSSGANVLTF. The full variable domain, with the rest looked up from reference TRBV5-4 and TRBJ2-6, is ETGVTQSPTHLIKTRGQQVTLRCSSQSGHNTVSWYQQALGQGPQFIFQYYREEENGRGNFPPRFSGLQFPNYSSELNVNALELDDSALYLCASQVGGSSGANVLTFGAGSRLTVL.

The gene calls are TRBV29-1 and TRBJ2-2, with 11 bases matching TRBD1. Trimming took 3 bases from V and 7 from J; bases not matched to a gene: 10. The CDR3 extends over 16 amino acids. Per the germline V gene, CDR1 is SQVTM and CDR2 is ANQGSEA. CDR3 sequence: CSVDFGGQGAVGELFF. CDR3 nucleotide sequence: TGCAGCGTTGACTTTGGAGGACAGGGGGCGGTCGGGGAGCTGTTTTTT.

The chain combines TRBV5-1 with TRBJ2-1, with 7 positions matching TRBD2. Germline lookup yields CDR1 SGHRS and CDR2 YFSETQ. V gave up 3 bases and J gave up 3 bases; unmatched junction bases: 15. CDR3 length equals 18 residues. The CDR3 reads CASSSRPSGEGVYNEQFF. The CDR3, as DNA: TGCGCCAGCAGCTCCAGACCAAGCGGGGAAGGGGTCTACAATGAGCAGTTCTTC.

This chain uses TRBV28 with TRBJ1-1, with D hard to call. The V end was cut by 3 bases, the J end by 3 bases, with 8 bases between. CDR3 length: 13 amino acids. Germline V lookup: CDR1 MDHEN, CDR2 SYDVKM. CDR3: CASSFTGYTEAFF. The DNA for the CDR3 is TGTGCCAGCAGTTTTACGGGGTACACTGAAGCTTTCTTT.

The DNA of the CDR3 is TGTGCCAGCAGTCCAGGGGTACGGGGCTACACCTTC. Protein sequence: CASSPGVRGYTF. This chain joins TRBV28 and TRBJ1-2; tentatively, D is TRBD1 (6 bases). The germline V gene has CDR1 MDHEN and CDR2 SYDVKM. The CDR3 spans 12 residues. V was trimmed by 5 bases and J by 8 bases, leaving 12 bases between them.

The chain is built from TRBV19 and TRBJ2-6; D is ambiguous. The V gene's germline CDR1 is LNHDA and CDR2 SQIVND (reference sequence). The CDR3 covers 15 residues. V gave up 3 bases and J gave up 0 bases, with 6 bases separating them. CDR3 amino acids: CASSILASGANVLTF. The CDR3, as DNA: TGTGCCAGTAGTATTTTAGCCTCTGGGGCCAACGTCCTGACTTTC.

CDR3 DNA: TGTGCCAGCGGTAGCGGGAGCTCTGATACGCAGTATTTT. It is translated as CASGSGSSDTQYF. The chain employs TRBV7-2 and TRBJ2-3, with 9 bases matching TRBD2. Trimming cost V 8 bases and J 6 bases; bases outside gene matches: 6. Germline V CDR1 and CDR2: SGHTA, FQGNSA. The length of the CDR3 is 13 residues.

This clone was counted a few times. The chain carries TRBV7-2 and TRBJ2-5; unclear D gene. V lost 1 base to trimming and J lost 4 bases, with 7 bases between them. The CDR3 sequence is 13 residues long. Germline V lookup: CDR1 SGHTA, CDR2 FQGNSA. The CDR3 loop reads CASSLVVAETQYF. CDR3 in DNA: TGTGCCAGCAGCTTAGTTGTAGCAGAGACCCAGTACTTC.

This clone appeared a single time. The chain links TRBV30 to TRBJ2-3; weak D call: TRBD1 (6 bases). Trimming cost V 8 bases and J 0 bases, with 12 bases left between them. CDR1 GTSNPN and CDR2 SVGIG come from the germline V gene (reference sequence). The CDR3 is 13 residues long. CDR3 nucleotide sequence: TGTGCCCGTAGGACAGCTAGCACAGATACGCAGTATTTT. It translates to CARRTASTDTQYF. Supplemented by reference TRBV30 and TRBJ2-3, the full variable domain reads SQTIHQWPATLVQPVGSPLSLECTVEGTSNPNLYWYRQAAGRGLQLLFYSVGIGQISSEVPQNLSASRPQDRQFILSSKKLLLSDSGFYLCARRTASTDTQYFGPGTRLTVL.

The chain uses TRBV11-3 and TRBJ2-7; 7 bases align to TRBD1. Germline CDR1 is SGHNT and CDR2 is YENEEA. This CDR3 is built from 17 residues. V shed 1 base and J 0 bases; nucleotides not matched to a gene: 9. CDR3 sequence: CASSLGLGTANSYEQYF. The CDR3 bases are TGTGCCAGCAGCTTAGGCCTTGGGACAGCTAACTCCTACGAGCAGTACTTC.

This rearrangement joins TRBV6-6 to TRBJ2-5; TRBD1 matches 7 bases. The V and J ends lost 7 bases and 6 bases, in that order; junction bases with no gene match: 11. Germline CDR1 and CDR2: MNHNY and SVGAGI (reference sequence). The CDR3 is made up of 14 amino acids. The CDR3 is CASTHEGAGKTQYF. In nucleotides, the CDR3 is TGTGCCAGCACCCACGAGGGGGCTGGTAAGACCCAGTACTTC.

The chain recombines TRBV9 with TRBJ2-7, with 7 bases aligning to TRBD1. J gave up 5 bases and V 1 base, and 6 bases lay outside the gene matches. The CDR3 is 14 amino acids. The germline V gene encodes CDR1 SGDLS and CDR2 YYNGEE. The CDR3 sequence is CASSVLGGEDEQYF. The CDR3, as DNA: TGTGCCAGCAGCGTATTAGGGGGCGAGGACGAGCAGTACTTC.

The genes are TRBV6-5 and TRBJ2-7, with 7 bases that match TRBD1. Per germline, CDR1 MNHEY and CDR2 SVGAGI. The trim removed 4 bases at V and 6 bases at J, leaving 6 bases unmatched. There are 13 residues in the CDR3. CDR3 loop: CASSFYRGREQYF. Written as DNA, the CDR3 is TGTGCCAGCAGTTTCTACAGGGGACGCGAGCAGTACTTC.

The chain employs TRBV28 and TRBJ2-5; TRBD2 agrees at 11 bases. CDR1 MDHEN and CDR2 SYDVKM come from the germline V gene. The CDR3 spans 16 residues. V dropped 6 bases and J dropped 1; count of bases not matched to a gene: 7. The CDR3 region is CASRETSGSLQETQYF. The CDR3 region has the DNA TGTGCCAGCAGGGAAACTAGCGGGAGCCTCCAAGAGACCCAGTACTTC.

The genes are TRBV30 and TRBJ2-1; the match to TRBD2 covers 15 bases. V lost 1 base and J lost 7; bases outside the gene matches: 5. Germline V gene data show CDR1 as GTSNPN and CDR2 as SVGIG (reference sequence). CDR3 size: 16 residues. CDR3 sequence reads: CAWSGGTSGRLNEQFF. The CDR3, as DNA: TGTGCCTGGAGTGGGGGGACTAGCGGGAGGTTAAATGAGCAGTTCTTC.

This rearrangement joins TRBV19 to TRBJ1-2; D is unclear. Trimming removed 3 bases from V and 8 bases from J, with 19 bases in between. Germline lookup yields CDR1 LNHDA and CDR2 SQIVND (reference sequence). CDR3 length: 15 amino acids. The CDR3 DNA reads TGTGCCAGTAGTATCCTCGGCAGCCTATCGGGGGGCTACACCTTC. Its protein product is CASSILGSLSGGYTF.

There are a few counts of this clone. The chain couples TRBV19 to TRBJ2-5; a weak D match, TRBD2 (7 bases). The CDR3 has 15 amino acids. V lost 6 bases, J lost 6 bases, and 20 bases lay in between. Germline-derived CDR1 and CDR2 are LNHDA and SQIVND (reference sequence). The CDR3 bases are TGTGCCAGTAGCCGGTATTGGGGGGGCGCACAGACCCAGTACTTC. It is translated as CASSRYWGGAQTQYF.

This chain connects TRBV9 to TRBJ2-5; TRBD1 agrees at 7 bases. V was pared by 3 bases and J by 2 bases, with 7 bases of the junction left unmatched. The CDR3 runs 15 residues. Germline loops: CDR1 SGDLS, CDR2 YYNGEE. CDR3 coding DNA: TGTGCCAGCAGCGCTGGACAGGCCTCTCAAGAGACCCAGTACTTC. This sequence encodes CASSAGQASQETQYF.

CDR3 in DNA: TGCGCCAGCAGCTTTTCAGGACAGGGGAGCCCCTACAATGAGCAGTTCTTC. It yields the protein CASSFSGQGSPYNEQFF. The chain links TRBV5-1 to TRBJ2-1; 9 bases are shared with TRBD1. V shed 2 bases and J 2 bases; nucleotides not matched to a gene: 8. Per the germline V gene, CDR1 is SGHRS and CDR2 is YFSETQ. The CDR3 consists of 17 residues.

The CDR3 sequence: CASRSGQETYEQYF. CDR3 bases: TGTGCCAGCAGATCGGGACAGGAAACCTACGAGCAGTACTTC. The chain employs TRBV27 and TRBJ2-7; 8 positions match TRBD1. The CDR3 is made up of 14 amino acids. Per the germline V gene, CDR1 is MNHEY and CDR2 is SMNVEV (reference sequence). The V segment lost 6 bases and the J segment 2 bases; nucleotides outside the gene matches: 6.

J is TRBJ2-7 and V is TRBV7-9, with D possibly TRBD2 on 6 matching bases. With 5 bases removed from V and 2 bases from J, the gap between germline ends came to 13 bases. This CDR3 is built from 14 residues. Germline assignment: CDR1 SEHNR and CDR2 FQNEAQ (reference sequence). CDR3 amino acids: CASSLEEGPYEQYF. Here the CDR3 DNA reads TGTGCCAGCAGCCTTGAGGAGGGTCCCTACGAGCAGTACTTC. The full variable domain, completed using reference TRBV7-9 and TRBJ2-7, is DTGVSQNPRHKITKRGQNVTFRCDPISEHNRLYWYRQTLGQGPEFLTYFQNEAQLEKSRLLSDRFSAERPKGSFSTLEIQRTEQGDSAMYLCASSLEEGPYEQYFGPGTRLTVT.

CDR3 amino acids: CASSQGPQGTGNTIYF. The CDR3 bases are TGCGCCAGCAGCCAAGGTCCCCAGGGGACAGGAAACACCATATATTTT. The chain has TRBV4-1 and TRBJ1-3; a weak D match, TRBD1 (6 bases). Germline V lookup: CDR1 MGHRA, CDR2 YSYEKL. The CDR3 extends over 16 amino acids. Trimming shortened V by 1 base and J by 4 bases, and 14 bases separated the two germline ends.

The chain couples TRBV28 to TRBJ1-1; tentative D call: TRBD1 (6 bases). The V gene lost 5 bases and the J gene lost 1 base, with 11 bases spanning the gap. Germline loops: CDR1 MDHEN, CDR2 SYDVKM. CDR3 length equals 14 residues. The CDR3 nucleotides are TGTGCCAGCAGTCTCCAGGGGTCGAACACTGAAGCTTTCTTT. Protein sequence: CASSLQGSNTEAFF.

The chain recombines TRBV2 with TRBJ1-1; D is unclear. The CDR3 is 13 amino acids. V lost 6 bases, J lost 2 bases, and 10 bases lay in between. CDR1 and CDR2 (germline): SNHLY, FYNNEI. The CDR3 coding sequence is TGTGCCAGCAGACCCGGGGTCAACACTGAAGCTTTCTTT. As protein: CASRPGVNTEAFF.

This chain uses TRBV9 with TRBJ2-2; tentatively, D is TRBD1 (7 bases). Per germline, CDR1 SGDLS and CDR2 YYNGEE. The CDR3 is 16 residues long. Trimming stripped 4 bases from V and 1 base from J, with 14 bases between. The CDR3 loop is CASSRRRDRNTGELFF. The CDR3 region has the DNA TGTGCCAGCAGCCGCCGGCGGGACAGGAACACCGGGGAGCTGTTTTTT.

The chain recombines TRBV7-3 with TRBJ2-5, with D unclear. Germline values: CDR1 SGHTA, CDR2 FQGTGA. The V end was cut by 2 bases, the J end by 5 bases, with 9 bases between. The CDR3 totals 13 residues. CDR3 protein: CASSLGEVETQYF. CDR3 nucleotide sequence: TGTGCCAGCAGCTTAGGAGAGGTCGAGACCCAGTACTTC.

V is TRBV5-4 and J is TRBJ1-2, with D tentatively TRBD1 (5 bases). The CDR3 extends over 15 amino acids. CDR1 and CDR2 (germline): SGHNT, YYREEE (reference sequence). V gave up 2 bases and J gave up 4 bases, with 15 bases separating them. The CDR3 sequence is CASSFGGGEPYGYTF. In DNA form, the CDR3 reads TGTGCCAGCAGCTTCGGGGGAGGGGAGCCCTATGGCTACACCTTC.

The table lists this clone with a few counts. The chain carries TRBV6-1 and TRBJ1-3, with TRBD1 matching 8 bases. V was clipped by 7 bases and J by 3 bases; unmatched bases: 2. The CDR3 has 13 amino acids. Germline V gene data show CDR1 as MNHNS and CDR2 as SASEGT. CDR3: CASKTGVGNTIYF. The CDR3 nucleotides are TGTGCCAGCAAGACAGGGGTTGGAAACACCATATATTTT.

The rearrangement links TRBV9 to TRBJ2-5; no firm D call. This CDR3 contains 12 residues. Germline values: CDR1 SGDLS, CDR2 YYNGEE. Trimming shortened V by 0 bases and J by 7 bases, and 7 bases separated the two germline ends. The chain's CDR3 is CASSVATGTQYF. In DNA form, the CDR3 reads TGTGCCAGCAGCGTAGCTACCGGGACCCAGTACTTC.

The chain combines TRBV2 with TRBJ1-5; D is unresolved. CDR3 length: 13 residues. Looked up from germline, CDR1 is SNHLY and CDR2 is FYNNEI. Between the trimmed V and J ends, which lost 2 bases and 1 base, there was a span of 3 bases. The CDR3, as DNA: TGTGCCAGCAGTGAACCGAGCAATCAGCCCCAGCATTTT. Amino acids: CASSEPSNQPQHF.